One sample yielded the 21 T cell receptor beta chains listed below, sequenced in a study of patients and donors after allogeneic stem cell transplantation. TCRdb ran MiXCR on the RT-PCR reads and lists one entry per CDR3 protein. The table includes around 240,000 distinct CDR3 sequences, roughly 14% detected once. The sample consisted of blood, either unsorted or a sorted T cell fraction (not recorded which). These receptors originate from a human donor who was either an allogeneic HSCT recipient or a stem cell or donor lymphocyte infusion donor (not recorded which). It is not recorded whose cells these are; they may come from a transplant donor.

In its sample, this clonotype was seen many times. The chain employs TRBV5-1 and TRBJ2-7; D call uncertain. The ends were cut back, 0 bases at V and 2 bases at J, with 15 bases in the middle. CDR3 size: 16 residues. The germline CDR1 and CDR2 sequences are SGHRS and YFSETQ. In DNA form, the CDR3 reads TGCGCCAGCAGCTTGGTTGGGTCGGCCTCCGCCTACGAGCAGTACTTC. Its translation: CASSLVGSASAYEQYF.

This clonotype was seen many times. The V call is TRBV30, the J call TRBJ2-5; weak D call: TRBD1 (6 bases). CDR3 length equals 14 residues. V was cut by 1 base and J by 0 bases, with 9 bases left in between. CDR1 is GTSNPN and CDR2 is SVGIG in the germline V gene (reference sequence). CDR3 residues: CAWSEGDNQETQYF. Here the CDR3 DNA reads TGTGCCTGGAGTGAGGGGGACAACCAAGAGACCCAGTACTTC.

The CDR3: CASSSGTGGALNTEAFF. The CDR3 DNA reads TGCGCCAGCAGCTCAGGGACAGGGGGGGCTTTAAACACTGAAGCTTTCTTT. The V call is TRBV5-1, the J call TRBJ1-1; TRBD1 matches 11 bases. The germline CDR1 and CDR2 sequences are SGHRS and YFSETQ. J gave up 2 bases and V 3 bases, and 9 bases lay outside the gene matches. There are 17 residues in the CDR3.

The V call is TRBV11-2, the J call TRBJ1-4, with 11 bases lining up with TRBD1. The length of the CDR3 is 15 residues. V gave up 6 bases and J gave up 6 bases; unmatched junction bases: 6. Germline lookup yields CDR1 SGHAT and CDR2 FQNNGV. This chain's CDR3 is CASRFGQGAYEKLFF. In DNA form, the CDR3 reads TGTGCCAGCAGATTCGGACAGGGGGCATATGAAAAACTGTTTTTT.

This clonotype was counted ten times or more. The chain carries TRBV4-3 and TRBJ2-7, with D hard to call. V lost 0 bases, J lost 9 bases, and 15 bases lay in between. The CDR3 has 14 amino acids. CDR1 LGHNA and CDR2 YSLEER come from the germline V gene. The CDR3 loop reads CASSQDRLAWWQYF. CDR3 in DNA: TGCGCCAGCAGCCAAGATCGACTCGCTTGGTGGCAGTACTTC.

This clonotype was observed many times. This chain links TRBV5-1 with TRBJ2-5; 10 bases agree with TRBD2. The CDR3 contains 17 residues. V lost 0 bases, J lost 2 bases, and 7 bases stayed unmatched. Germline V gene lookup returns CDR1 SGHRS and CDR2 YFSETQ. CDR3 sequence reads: CASSLATSGTLQETQYF. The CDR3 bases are TGCGCCAGCAGCTTGGCCACTAGCGGGACCCTGCAAGAGACCCAGTACTTC.

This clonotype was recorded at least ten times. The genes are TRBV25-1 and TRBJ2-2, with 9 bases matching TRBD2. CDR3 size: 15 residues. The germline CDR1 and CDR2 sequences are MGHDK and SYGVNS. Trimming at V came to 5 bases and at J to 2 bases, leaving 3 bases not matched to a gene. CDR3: CASSPTSGNTGELFF. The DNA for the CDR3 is TGTGCCAGCAGTCCGACTAGCGGAAACACCGGGGAGCTGTTTTTT.

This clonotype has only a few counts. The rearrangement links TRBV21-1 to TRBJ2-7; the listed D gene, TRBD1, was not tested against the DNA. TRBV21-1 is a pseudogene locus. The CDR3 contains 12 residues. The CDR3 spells CASSQDIYEQYF. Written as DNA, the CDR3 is TGTGCCAGCAGCCAGGACATCTACGAGCAGTACTTC.

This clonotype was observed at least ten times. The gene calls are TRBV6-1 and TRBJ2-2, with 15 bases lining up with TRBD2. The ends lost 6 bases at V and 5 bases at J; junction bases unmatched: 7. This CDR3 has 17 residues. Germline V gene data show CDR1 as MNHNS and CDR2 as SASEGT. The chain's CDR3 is CASRWTSGRGVTGELFF. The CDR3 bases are TGTGCCAGCAGGTGGACTAGCGGGAGGGGGGTTACCGGGGAGCTGTTTTTT.

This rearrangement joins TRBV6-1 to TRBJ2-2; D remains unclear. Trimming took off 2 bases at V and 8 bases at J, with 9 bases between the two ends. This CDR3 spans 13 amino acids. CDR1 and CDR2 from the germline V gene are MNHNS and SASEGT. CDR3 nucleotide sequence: TGTGCCAGCAGTGAAAGGACGACTGGGGAGCTGTTTTTT. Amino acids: CASSERTTGELFF.

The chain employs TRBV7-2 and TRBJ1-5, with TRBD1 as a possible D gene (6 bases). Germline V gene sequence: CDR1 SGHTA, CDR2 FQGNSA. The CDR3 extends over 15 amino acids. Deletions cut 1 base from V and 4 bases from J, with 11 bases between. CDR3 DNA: TGTGCCAGCAGCTTAGAGGCCCAGGGGAATCAGCCCCAGCATTTT. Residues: CASSLEAQGNQPQHF.

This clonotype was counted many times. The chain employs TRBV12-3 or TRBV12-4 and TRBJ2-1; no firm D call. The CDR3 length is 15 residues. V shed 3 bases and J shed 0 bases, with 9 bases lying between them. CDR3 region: CASSFNTSSYNEQFF. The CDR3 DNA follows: TGTGCCAGCAGTTTCAATACCAGCTCCTACAATGAGCAGTTCTTC.

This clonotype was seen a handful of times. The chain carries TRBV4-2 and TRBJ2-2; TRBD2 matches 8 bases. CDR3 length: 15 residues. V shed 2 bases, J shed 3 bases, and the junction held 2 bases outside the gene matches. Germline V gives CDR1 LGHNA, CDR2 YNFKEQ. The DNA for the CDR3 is TGTGCCAGCAGCCAACTAGCGGGTTACACCGGGGAGCTGTTTTTT. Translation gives CASSQLAGYTGELFF.

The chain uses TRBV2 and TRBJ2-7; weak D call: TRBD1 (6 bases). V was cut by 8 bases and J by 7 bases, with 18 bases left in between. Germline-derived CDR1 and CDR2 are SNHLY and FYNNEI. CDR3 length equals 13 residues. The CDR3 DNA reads TGTGCCAGCCAGGGGCTGGCTGGGGTAGAGCAGTACTTC. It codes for CASQGLAGVEQYF.

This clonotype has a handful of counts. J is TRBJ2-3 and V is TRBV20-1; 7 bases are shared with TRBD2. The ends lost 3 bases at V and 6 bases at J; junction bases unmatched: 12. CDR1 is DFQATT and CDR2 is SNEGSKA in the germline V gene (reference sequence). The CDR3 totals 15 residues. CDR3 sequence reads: CSARVPSGPSDTQYF. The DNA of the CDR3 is TGCAGTGCTAGGGTGCCTAGCGGCCCCTCGGATACGCAGTATTTT.

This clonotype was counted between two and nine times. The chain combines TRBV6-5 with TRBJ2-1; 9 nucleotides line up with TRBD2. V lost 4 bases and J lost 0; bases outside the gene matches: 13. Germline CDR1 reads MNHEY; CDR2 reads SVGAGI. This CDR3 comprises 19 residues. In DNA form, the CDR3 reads TGTGCCAGCAGTTCCCGGGAAGCGGGGGGCCCTAGCTCCTACAATGAGCAGTTCTTC. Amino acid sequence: CASSSREAGGPSSYNEQFF.

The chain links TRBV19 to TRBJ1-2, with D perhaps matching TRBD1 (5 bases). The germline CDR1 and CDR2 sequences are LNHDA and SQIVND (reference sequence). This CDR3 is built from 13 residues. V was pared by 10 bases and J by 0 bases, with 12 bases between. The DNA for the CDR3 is TGTGCCACCCGGGACGGTTCTAACTATGGCTACACCTTC. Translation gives CATRDGSNYGYTF. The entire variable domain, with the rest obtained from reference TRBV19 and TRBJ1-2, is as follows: DGGITQSPKYLFRKEGQNVTLSCEQNLNHDAMYWYRQDPGQGLRLIYYSQIVNDFQKGDIAEGYSVSREKKESFPLTVTSAQKNPTAFYLCATRDGSNYGYTFGSGTRLTVV.

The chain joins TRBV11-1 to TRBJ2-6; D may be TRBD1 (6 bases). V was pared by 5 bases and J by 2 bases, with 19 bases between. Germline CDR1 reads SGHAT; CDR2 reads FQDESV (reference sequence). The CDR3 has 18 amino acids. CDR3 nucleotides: TGTGCCAGCAGCAAGACAGGATATCCAGGTACTGGGGCCAACGTCCTGACTTTC. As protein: CASSKTGYPGTGANVLTF.

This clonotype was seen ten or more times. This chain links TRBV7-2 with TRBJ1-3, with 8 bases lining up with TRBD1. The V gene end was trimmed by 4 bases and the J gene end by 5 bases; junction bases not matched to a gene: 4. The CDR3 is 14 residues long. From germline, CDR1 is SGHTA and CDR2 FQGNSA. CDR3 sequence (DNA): TGTGCCAGCAGCTCAACAGGGGGGCGAAACACCATATATTTT. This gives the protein CASSSTGGRNTIYF.

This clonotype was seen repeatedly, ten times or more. CDR3 DNA: TGTGCCAGCAAACCAGCGGGGCTCACCGGGGAGCTGTTTTTT. Protein sequence: CASKPAGLTGELFF. The rearrangement joins TRBV12-3 or TRBV12-4 to TRBJ2-2; 7 bases are a match to TRBD2. This CDR3 spans 14 amino acids. V lost 7 bases and J lost 4; bases outside the gene matches: 6.

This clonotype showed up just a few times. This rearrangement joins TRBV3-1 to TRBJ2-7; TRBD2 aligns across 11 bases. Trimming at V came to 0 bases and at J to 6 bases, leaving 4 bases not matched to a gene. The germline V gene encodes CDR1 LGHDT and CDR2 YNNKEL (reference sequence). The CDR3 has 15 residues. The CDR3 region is CASSQELAGVGEQYF. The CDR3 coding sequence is TGTGCCAGCAGCCAAGAACTAGCGGGAGTGGGCGAGCAGTACTTC.